The 25 T cell receptor beta chains given below trace back to one sample, sequenced in a study of blood T cell repertoires in COVID-19. Profiled with immunoSEQ multiplex PCR; TCRdb holds only in-frame clones, not every one. The data contain tens of thousands of clones, around nine tenths of them singletons. Material: peripheral blood. These receptors came from a human donor with active COVID-19. The donor label of this sample is uncertain.

The chain carries TRBV6-2 or TRBV6-3 and TRBJ2-1; 7 nucleotides align to TRBD2. Germline V gene sequence: CDR1 MNHEY, CDR2 SVGEGT. Trimming at V came to 7 bases and at J to 7 bases, leaving 7 bases not matched to a gene. This CDR3 has 13 amino acids. DNA for the CDR3: TGTGCCAGCAACCCCGACGGGGGGAATGAGCAGTTCTTC. It is translated as CASNPDGGNEQFF.

CDR3 loop: CASSRQGSSSPLHF. CDR3 sequence (DNA): TGTGCCAGCAGTCGACAGGGCTCCAGTTCACCCCTCCACTTT. V is TRBV28 and J is TRBJ1-6; TRBD1 matches 7 bases. CDR1 is MDHEN, CDR2 SYDVKM, per germline. This CDR3 region has 14 residues. V lost 5 bases to trimming and J lost 9 bases; unmatched junction nucleotides: 7. Combining the CDR3 with reference TRBV28 and TRBJ1-6 gives the whole variable domain DVKVTQSSRYLVKRTGEKVFLECVQDMDHENMFWYRQDPGLGLRLIYFSYDVKMKEKGDIPEGYSVSREKKERFSLILESASTNQTSMYLCASSRQGSSSPLHFGNGTRLTVT.

The chain links TRBV6-5 to TRBJ1-1, with D unresolved. The CDR3 sequence is 14 residues long. Germline V gene lookup returns CDR1 MNHEY and CDR2 SVGAGI. V dropped 7 bases and J dropped 1 base, with 13 bases sitting between them. CDR3 sequence (DNA): TGTGCCAGCATGGCCACCGTTTCGAACACTGAAGCTTTCTTT. It specifies CASMATVSNTEAFF.

This clone is a singleton in its sample. This sequence joins TRBV5-4 and TRBJ2-1, with 8 bases lining up with TRBD2. V was pared by 1 base and J by 5 bases, with 5 bases of the junction left unmatched. The germline gives CDR1 SGHNT, CDR2 YYREEE (reference sequence). The CDR3 loop spans 15 amino acids. CDR3 DNA sequence: TGTGCCAGCAGCTTGCCCGGGGGGGCGGACAATGAGCAGTTCTTC. It codes for CASSLPGGADNEQFF.

The V call is TRBV2, the J call TRBJ2-1; no definite D call. Germline CDR1 and CDR2: SNHLY and FYNNEI. Trimming took off 4 bases at V and 8 bases at J, with 6 bases between the two ends. The CDR3 sequence is 11 residues long. This chain's CDR3 is CASSVPDEQFF. DNA for the CDR3: TGTGCCAGCAGTGTTCCGGATGAGCAGTTCTTC. Looking up the rest from reference TRBV2 and TRBJ2-1 gives the full variable domain: EPEVTQTPSHQVTQMGQEVILRCVPISNHLYFYWYRQILGQKVEFLVSFYNNEISEKSEIFDDQFSVERPDGSNFTLKIRSTKLEDSAMYFCASSVPDEQFFGPGTRLTVL.

V gene TRBV2 combines with J gene TRBJ1-5; TRBD1 aligns across 7 bases. V gave up 6 bases and J gave up 11 bases; unmatched junction bases: 10. This CDR3 comprises 13 residues. Looked up from germline, CDR1 is SNHLY and CDR2 is FYNNEI. Written as DNA, the CDR3 is TGTGCCAGCAGGAGAGAAGTCCAGGGGGCCCAGCATTTT. Its translation: CASRREVQGAQHF.

The genes are TRBV4-1 and TRBJ2-7, with TRBD1 identical over 8 bases. Germline V gene data show CDR1 as MGHRA and CDR2 as YSYEKL. The CDR3 spans 15 residues. Germline trimming cut 1 base from V and 4 bases from J; bases unmatched to any gene: 6. The DNA of the CDR3 is TGCGCCAGCAGCCAAGCCGGGACAGGCCCTTACGAGCAGTACTTC. Translated: CASSQAGTGPYEQYF.

This chain links TRBV5-6 with TRBJ2-6; D might be TRBD2 (5 bases). CDR1 is SGHDT and CDR2 is YYEEEE in the germline V gene. The germline V and J ends were trimmed by 0 bases and 4 bases, with 11 bases remaining between them. The CDR3 is made up of 16 amino acids. This CDR3 is CASSLGRGSGANVLTF. The CDR3, as DNA: TGTGCCAGCAGCTTGGGTCGGGGATCAGGGGCCAACGTCCTGACTTTC.

J is TRBJ1-4 and V is TRBV6-6; 7 bases fit TRBD1. Looked up from germline, CDR1 is MNHNY and CDR2 is SVGAGI (reference sequence). V shed 0 bases, J shed 3 bases, and the junction held 4 bases outside the gene matches. This CDR3 comprises 16 residues. The CDR3 sequence is CASSYSGGTANEKLFF. In DNA form, the CDR3 reads TGTGCCAGCAGTTACTCGGGTGGGACAGCTAATGAAAAACTGTTTTTT.

This sequence joins TRBV3-1 (or the pseudogene TRBV3-2) and TRBJ2-1; D is ambiguous. CDR3 size: 15 residues. The germline V gene encodes CDR1 LGHDT and CDR2 YNNKEL (reference sequence). V lost 4 bases, J lost 8 bases, and 18 bases lay in between. DNA for the CDR3: TGTGCCAGCAGCCCAAGACACCCTACCTTGGATGAGCAGTTCTTC. Protein product: CASSPRHPTLDEQFF.

This chain joins TRBV20-1 and TRBJ1-1; a weak D match, TRBD1 (5 bases). The CDR3 covers 11 residues. CDR1 is DFQATT, CDR2 SNEGSKA, per germline (reference sequence). The V and J ends lost 3 bases and 7 bases respectively, with 9 bases between them. This chain's CDR3 is CSASRDFEAFF. CDR3 in DNA: TGCAGTGCTAGTCGGGACTTTGAAGCTTTCTTT.

The chain employs TRBV3-1 (or the pseudogene TRBV3-2) and TRBJ2-7, with 7 bases that match TRBD1. The CDR3 totals 13 residues. CDR1 is LGHDT and CDR2 is YNNKEL in the germline V gene (reference sequence). V gave up 3 bases and J gave up 4 bases; unmatched junction bases: 3. The CDR3 spells CASSHDRAYEQYF. The DNA of the CDR3 is TGTGCCAGCAGCCATGACAGGGCGTACGAGCAGTACTTC.

This rearrangement joins TRBV7-8 to TRBJ2-5; no clear D gene. CDR1 SGHVS and CDR2 FQNEAQ come from the germline V gene. The CDR3 has 11 amino acids. Trimming removed 5 bases at V and 5 bases at J, with 6 bases between. The CDR3 loop reads CASSPRETQYF. The CDR3 bases are TGTGCCAGCAGCCCCCGGGAGACCCAGTACTTC. Filled out from reference TRBV7-8 and TRBJ2-5, the complete variable domain reads GAGVSQSPRYKVAKRGQDVALRCDPISGHVSLFWYQQALGQGPEFLTYFQNEAQLDKSGLPSDRFFAERPEGSVSTLKIQRTQQEDSAVYLCASSPRETQYFGPGTRLLVL.

The rearrangement uses TRBV11-2 and TRBJ1-1, with D possibly TRBD1 on 6 matching bases. The length of the CDR3 is 17 residues. The ends were cut back, 0 bases at V and 4 bases at J, with 18 bases in the middle. Germline CDR1 is SGHAT and CDR2 is FQNNGV. CDR3 coding DNA: TGTGCCAGCAGCTTAGATGGCCCTGGAGGGGGGGGCACTGAAGCTTTCTTT. Encoded protein: CASSLDGPGGGGTEAFF.

This clone was counted a single time. This chain links TRBV11-2 with TRBJ2-5, with 10 bases identical to TRBD1. Germline V CDR1 and CDR2: SGHAT, FQNNGV. This CDR3 is built from 17 residues. The trim removed 5 bases at V and 6 bases at J, leaving 15 bases unmatched. This CDR3 reads CASSPWGGQGPSKTQYF. CDR3 DNA sequence: TGTGCCAGCAGCCCTTGGGGGGGACAGGGGCCATCCAAGACCCAGTACTTC. Full variable domain (rest looked up from reference TRBV11-2 and TRBJ2-5): EAGVAQSPRYKIIEKRQSVAFWCNPISGHATLYWYQQILGQGPKLLIQFQNNGVVDDSQLPKDRFSAERLKGVDSTLKIQPAKLEDSAVYLCASSPWGGQGPSKTQYFGPGTRLLVL.

This clone is a singleton in its sample. DNA for the CDR3: TGTGCCAGCTCGCCTACCAGGACTAGCCACGGCACAGATACGCAGTATTTT. This gives the protein CASSPTRTSHGTDTQYF. The chain links TRBV18 to TRBJ2-3; TRBD2 matches at 8 bases. Germline CDR1 KGHSH, CDR2 LQKENI. With 6 bases clipped from V and 1 base from J, the junction kept 12 bases outside the gene matches. CDR3 length: 17 residues.

J is TRBJ2-7 and V is TRBV14; 7 positions match TRBD1. CDR1 is SGHDN, CDR2 FVKESK, per germline. CDR3 length: 12 residues. V trimming: 4 bases; J trimming: 5 bases; junction bases outside the gene matches: 2. The CDR3 is CASSPTGHEQYF. CDR3 bases: TGTGCCAGCAGCCCGACAGGGCACGAGCAGTACTTC. Supplemented by reference TRBV14 and TRBJ2-7, the full variable domain reads EAGVTQFPSHSVIEKGQTVTLRCDPISGHDNLYWYRRVMGKEIKFLLHFVKESKQDESGMPNNRFLAERTGGTYSTLKVQPAELEDSGVYFCASSPTGHEQYFGPGTRLTVT.

The V and J genes are TRBV30 and TRBJ2-1, with 7 bases lining up with TRBD2. CDR1 and CDR2 from the germline V gene are GTSNPN and SVGIG (reference sequence). The CDR3 has 14 amino acids. V gave up 5 bases and J gave up 4 bases; unmatched junction bases: 8. Written as DNA, the CDR3 is TGTGCCTGGGGAAGCGGGGCCCCTTACAATGAGCAGTTCTTC. Its translation: CAWGSGAPYNEQFF.

The J gene is TRBJ1-1, the V gene TRBV19; TRBD1 matches at 7 bases. Trimming removed 0 bases from V and 1 base from J; junction bases left unmatched: 14. Germline lookup yields CDR1 LNHDA and CDR2 SQIVND (reference sequence). The CDR3 totals 19 residues. CDR3 in DNA: TGTGCCAGTAGTATAGACACCCCGACAGGGTTCGGGCAGAACACTGAAGCTTTCTTT. Its protein is CASSIDTPTGFGQNTEAFF. Based on the CDR3 plus reference TRBV19 and TRBJ1-1, the full variable domain is DGGITQSPKYLFRKEGQNVTLSCEQNLNHDAMYWYRQDPGQGLRLIYYSQIVNDFQKGDIAEGYSVSREKKESFPLTVTSAQKNPTAFYLCASSIDTPTGFGQNTEAFFGQGTRLTVV.

The gene calls are TRBV5-5 and TRBJ2-3; D is possibly TRBD1 (5 bases). The CDR3 spans 15 residues. Germline CDR1 SGHKS, CDR2 YYEKEE (reference sequence). Trimming stripped 0 bases from V and 1 base from J, with 9 bases between. The CDR3 protein is CASSLEGRRTDTQYF. The CDR3 region has the DNA TGTGCCAGCAGCTTGGAGGGGCGGCGCACAGATACGCAGTATTTT. Full variable domain (rest looked up from reference TRBV5-5 and TRBJ2-3): DAGVTQSPTHLIKTRGQQVTLRCSPISGHKSVSWYQQVLGQGPQFIFQYYEKEERGRGNFPDRFSARQFPNYSSELNVNALLLGDSALYLCASSLEGRRTDTQYFGPGTRLTVL.

J is TRBJ2-7 and V is TRBV5-4; weak D call: TRBD1 (6 bases). This CDR3 is 13 amino acids long. Germline loops: CDR1 SGHNT, CDR2 YYREEE (reference sequence). Trimming cost V 4 bases and J 6 bases, with 14 bases left between them. The CDR3 is CASSVQGLREQYF. Here the CDR3 DNA reads TGTGCCAGCAGCGTACAGGGTTTACGCGAGCAGTACTTC.

In regard to this clone: One end of the junction varies from germline; a read error may be responsible. The CDR3, as DNA: TGTGCTAGCAGCTTAAGTTGGGCAGGGTTGGATTCGGAGACCCAGTACTTC. It specifies CASSLSWAGLDSETQYF. The V and J genes are TRBV7-7 and TRBJ2-5, with a possible D match to TRBD1 (5 bases). The CDR3 consists of 17 residues. The germline V gene encodes CDR1 SSHAT and CDR2 FNYEAQ (reference sequence).

The chain uses TRBV10-3 and TRBJ1-6, with a weak D call TRBD1 (5 bases). This CDR3 comprises 14 residues. CDR1 and CDR2 from the germline V gene are ENHRY and SYGVKD. V shed 3 bases and J shed 10 bases, with 13 bases lying between them. CDR3 bases: TGTGCCATCAGTGAAAGGGGATCAGAGTCACCCCTCCACTTT. It is translated as CAISERGSESPLHF.

The chain has TRBV11-1 and TRBJ1-6; D remains ambiguous. Per germline, CDR1 SGHAT and CDR2 FQDESV (reference sequence). The CDR3 runs to 16 residues. Trimming left V 1 base short and J 7 bases short, with 14 bases between. CDR3 sequence: CASSLEPGLINSPLHF. In DNA form, the CDR3 reads TGTGCCAGCAGCTTAGAACCCGGACTGATCAATTCACCCCTCCACTTT.

The chain joins TRBV28 to TRBJ1-4, with D perhaps matching TRBD1 (6 bases). The germline V and J ends were trimmed by 7 bases and 4 bases, with 10 bases remaining between them. The length of the CDR3 is 13 residues. Germline V CDR1 and CDR2: MDHEN, SYDVKM. CDR3: CASTGQLNEKLFF. DNA of the CDR3: TGTGCCAGCACTGGACAGCTTAATGAAAAACTGTTTTTT.